This T cell receptor beta chain was obtained from a study of blood T cell repertoires in COVID-19. About the research overall: Samples representing acute and convalescent COVID-19 were sourced from the United States, Italy and Spain.

This CDR3 contains 13 residues. From germline, CDR1 is SGDLS and CDR2 YYNGEE. Only in-frame clones appear in the TCRdb table, and some are missing; sequencing was by immunoSEQ multiplex PCR. The table records a few hundred thousand clones, more than 75% of them present only once. Cohort 3 recovered donors had two negative PCRs, clearance, or symptom resolution. The specimen was PBMCs or T cells enriched from blood (not recorded which). This receptor was identified in a woman between 18 and 29 years old who had recovered from COVID-19. This chain links TRBV9 with TRBJ1-6, with no clear D. CDR3 sequence: CAKCRTDNSPLHF. In DNA, the CDR3 is TGTGCTAAGTGTCGCACAGATAATTCACCCCTCCACTTT.